The rows below give T cell receptor beta chains drawn from one sample of a study of neoadjuvant nivolumab and ipilimumab in lung cancer. Libraries were prepared by immunoSEQ multiplex PCR; TCRdb keeps only in-frame clonotypes and omits some of them. The table includes 15,000 to 20,000 clones, more than 70% detected once. This specimen consisted of tumor tissue, obtained after neoadjuvant nivolumab, alone or with ipilimumab, at or shortly before surgery. These receptors were obtained from an adult with non-small cell lung cancer. Each CDR3 is given without its conserved first and last residue.

TRBV9 | ASSASTGVTEQY
TRBV4-1 | ASSQAGQGGNQPQH
TRBV11-2 | ASSPGHGDFNEKLF
TRBV18 | ASSPRTGQGNSPLH
TRBV18 | ASSPLNRQGAKGANVLT
TRBV9 | ASSVLADRDTQY
TRBV5-1 | ASSNYRTGGGRYEQY
TRBV30 | AWGRGSSYNSPLH
TRBV5-1 | ASRTSGTGVEKLF
TRBV9 | ASRSTSGNTGELF
TRBV7-2 | ASSSSTDRYNEQF
TRBV18 | ASSNEVGLDGYT
TRBV13 | ASSLGTENSPLH
TRBV29-1 | SVGRGSGTDTQY
TRBV29-1 | SVGSDPAVSNQPQH
TRBV6-6 | ASRAGGFQPQH
TRBV7-8 | AIRDSTGADTQY
TRBV4-2 | ASSQGGPSNTDTQY